Following are 8 T cell receptor beta chains from one sample sequenced in a study of cytomegalovirus exposure and HLA in healthy donors. TCRdb's copy holds only in-frame clones and misses some; the assay was immunoSEQ multiplex PCR. The table has 120,000 or so clones, around 90% seen once. Specimen: PBMCs. The receptors here all came from a woman under 30 in good health and CMV-seronegative.

The chain employs TRBV27 and TRBJ2-7; 7 nucleotides agree with TRBD2. The V gene's germline CDR1 is MNHEY and CDR2 SMNVEV (reference sequence). CDR3 size: 14 residues. V was pared by 7 bases and J by 2 bases, with 8 bases of the junction left unmatched. Written as DNA, the CDR3 is TGTGCCAGCACCTCCGGACTAGGTCCCTACGAGCAGTACTTC. Protein: CASTSGLGPYEQYF.

The J gene is TRBJ2-2, the V gene TRBV18; 7 bases are shared with TRBD2. With V trimmed by 0 bases and J by 2 bases, 3 bases remained unmatched. CDR1 and CDR2 (germline): KGHSH, LQKENI. CDR3 length equals 16 residues. The CDR3 region is CASSPPGGVNTGELFF. The CDR3 region has the DNA TGTGCCAGCTCACCACCGGGAGGGGTCAACACCGGGGAGCTGTTTTTT.

The V and J genes are TRBV27 and TRBJ1-5; TRBD1 is a possible D gene (5 bases). The V and J ends lost 8 bases and 0 bases respectively, with 14 bases between them. CDR1 and CDR2 (germline): MNHEY, SMNVEV (reference sequence). This CDR3 region has 15 residues. The CDR3 sequence: CASSIGGFSNQPQHF. CDR3 bases: TGTGCCAGCTCCATCGGGGGTTTTAGCAATCAGCCCCAGCATTTT.

The chain joins TRBV19 to TRBJ2-2; 7 nucleotides agree with TRBD1. The CDR3 spans 15 residues. Germline V gives CDR1 LNHDA, CDR2 SQIVND (reference sequence). V lost 5 bases, J lost 3 bases, and 6 bases stayed unmatched. Here the CDR3 DNA reads TGTGCCAGTAGTCTCCGGGACAGCTACACCGGGGAGCTGTTTTTT. This encodes CASSLRDSYTGELFF.

CDR3 protein: CASSQATRSEQFF. The CDR3 DNA sequence: TGCGCCAGCAGCCAAGCTACCCGTAGTGAGCAGTTCTTC. The genes are TRBV4-1 and TRBJ2-1; D remains unclear. The CDR3 length is 13 residues. V lost 1 base to trimming and J lost 9 bases, with 10 bases between them. CDR1 and CDR2 (germline): MGHRA, YSYEKL.

The chain is built from TRBV2 and TRBJ2-3; D possibly corresponds to TRBD2 (6 bases). CDR3 length: 14 amino acids. From germline, CDR1 is SNHLY and CDR2 FYNNEI. V was trimmed by 3 bases and J by 5 bases, leaving 12 bases between them. The CDR3 sequence: CASSDAGGGDTQYF. The CDR3 nucleotides are TGTGCCAGCAGTGATGCTGGGGGAGGAGATACGCAGTATTTT.

The chain couples TRBV9 to TRBJ1-3; unclear D gene. The CDR3 extends over 15 amino acids. The V end was cut by 0 bases, the J end by 3 bases, with 10 bases between. The germline CDR1 and CDR2 sequences are SGDLS and YYNGEE. The CDR3, as DNA: TGTGCCAGCAGCGTAGAACCAAGCCTTGGAAACACCATATATTTT. Translation gives CASSVEPSLGNTIYF.

This clone showed up just once. The chain combines TRBV7-9 with TRBJ2-1, with 14 bases aligning to TRBD2. The CDR3 sequence is 18 residues long. Germline V CDR1 and CDR2: SEHNR, FQNEAQ (reference sequence). The V segment lost 4 bases and the J segment 6 bases; nucleotides outside the gene matches: 11. In nucleotides, the CDR3 is TGTGCCAGCAGCTCAAGCGGACTAGCGGGAGGTCTCAGCAATGAGCAGTTCTTC. This sequence encodes CASSSSGLAGGLSNEQFF.